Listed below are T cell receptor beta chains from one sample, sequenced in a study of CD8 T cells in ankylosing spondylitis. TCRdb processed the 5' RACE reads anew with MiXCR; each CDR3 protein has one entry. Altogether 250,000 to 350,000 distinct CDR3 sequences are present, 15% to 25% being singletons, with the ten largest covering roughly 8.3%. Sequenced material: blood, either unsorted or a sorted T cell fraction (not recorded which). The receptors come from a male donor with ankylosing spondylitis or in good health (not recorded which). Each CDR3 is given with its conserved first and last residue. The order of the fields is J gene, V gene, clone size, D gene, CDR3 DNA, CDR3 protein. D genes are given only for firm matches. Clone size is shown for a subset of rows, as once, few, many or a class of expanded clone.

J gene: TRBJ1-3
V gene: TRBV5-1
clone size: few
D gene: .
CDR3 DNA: TGCGCCAGCAGCCTCTCGGAAGGAAACACCATATATTTT
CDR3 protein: CASSLSEGNTIYF

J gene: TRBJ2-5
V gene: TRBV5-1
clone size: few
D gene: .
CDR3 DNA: TGCGCCAGCAGCATCCACGGGGACTCCCCTGGATGGGAGACCCAGTACTTC
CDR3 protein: CASSIHGDSPGWETQYF

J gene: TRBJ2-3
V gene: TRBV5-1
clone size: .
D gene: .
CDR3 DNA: TGCGCCAGCAGCTTGAGTACTAGCCCAGATACGCAGTATTTT
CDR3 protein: CASSLSTSPDTQYF

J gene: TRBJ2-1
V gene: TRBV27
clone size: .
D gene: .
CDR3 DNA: TGTGCCAGCAGTTTTGTGGTTAGCGATGAGCAGTTCTTC
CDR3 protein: CASSFVVSDEQFF

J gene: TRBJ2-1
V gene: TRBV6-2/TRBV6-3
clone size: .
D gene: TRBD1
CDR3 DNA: TGTGCCAGCTCCCCCGGGACAGGGGGCTTTGGAGGCAATGAGCAGTTCTTC
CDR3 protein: CASSPGTGGFGGNEQFF

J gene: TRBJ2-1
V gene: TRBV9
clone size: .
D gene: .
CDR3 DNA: TGTGCCAGCAGCGTAGCTGGGGGTAGCTCCTACAATGAGCAGTTCTTC
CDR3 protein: CASSVAGGSSYNEQFF

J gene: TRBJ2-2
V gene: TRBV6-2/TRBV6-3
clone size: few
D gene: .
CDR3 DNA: TGTGCCAGCAGTTACTCTATCGGGGAGCTGTTTTTT
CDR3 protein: CASSYSIGELFF

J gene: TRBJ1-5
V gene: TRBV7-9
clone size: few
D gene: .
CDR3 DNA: TGTGCCAGCAGCTTAGATTCCGGGGGCAATCAGCCCCAGCATTTT
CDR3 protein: CASSLDSGGNQPQHF

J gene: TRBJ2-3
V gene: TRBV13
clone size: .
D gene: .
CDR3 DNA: TGTGCCAGCAGCTCCGCACTAGTAGATACGCAGTATTTT
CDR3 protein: CASSSALVDTQYF

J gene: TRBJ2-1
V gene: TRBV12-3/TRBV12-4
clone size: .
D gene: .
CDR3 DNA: TGTGCCAGCAGTTTAGGGCAGGGAGTATTCAATGAGCAGTTCTTC
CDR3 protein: CASSLGQGVFNEQFF

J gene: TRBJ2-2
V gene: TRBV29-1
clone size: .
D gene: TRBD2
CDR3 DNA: TGCAGCGTTGAAGCGGGGGGAACCGGGGAGCTGTTTTTT
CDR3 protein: CSVEAGGTGELFF

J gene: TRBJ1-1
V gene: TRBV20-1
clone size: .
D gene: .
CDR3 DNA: TGCAGTGCTAGAGATCTGAGGGACACTGAAGCTTTCTTT
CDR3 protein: CSARDLRDTEAFF

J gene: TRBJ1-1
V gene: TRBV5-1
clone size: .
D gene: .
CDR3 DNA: TGCGCCAGCAGTAAGGGGAGGAGGGGGACTGAAGCTTTCTTT
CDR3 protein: CASSKGRRGTEAFF

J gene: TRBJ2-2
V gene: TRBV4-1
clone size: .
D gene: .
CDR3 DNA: TGCGCCAGCAGCCACCCGACGGGGACCGGGGAGCTGTTTTTT
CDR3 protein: CASSHPTGTGELFF

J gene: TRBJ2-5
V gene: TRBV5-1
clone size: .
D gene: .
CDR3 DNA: TGCGCCAGCAGCTTGATGGCGTACCAAGAGACCCAGTACTTC
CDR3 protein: CASSLMAYQETQYF

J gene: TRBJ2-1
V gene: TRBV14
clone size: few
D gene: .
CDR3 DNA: TGTGCCAGCAGCCCCGGACTCCGGGGCGATGAGCAGTTCTTC
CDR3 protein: CASSPGLRGDEQFF

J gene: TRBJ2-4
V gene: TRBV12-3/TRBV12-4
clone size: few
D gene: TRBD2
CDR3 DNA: TGTGCCAGCAGTTTGGGGCGGGAGGTGAAAAGCAAAAACATTCAGTACTTC
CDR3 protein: CASSLGREVKSKNIQYF

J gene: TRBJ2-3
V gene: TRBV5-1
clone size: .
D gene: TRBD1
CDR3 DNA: TGCGCCAGCAGCAACCCGGGGGACAGGGGGCAAGATACGCAGTATTTT
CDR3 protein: CASSNPGDRGQDTQYF

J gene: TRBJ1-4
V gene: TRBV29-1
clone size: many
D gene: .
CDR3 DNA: TGCAGCGTTGGTGGCGGTAGGAATGAAAAACTGTTTTTT
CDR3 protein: CSVGGGRNEKLFF